This T cell receptor (delta chain) was sequenced during a study of delta chains in infants with herpesvirus infections. Reverse transcription of PBMC RNA used primers specific for the gamma and delta chains. TCRdb made new clone calls on the RT-PCR reads using CATT. The sample lists about 320 delta-chain clones; roughly 17% were seen once. This clone is deemed large. The germline V gene has CDR1 GEAIGNYY and CDR2 EKD. The J segment lost 2 bases and the V segment lost 0 bases, leaving 6 bases of the junction unmatched. The CDR3 is made up of 16 amino acids. This sample comprised peripheral blood, obtained at time point 2 of longitudinal follow-up. V usage is TRDV2 and J usage is TRDJ1, with 9 nucleotides matching TRDD3. The clonotype was recovered from a human donor who was a Ugandan infant, either HIV-exposed or HIV-unexposed (not recorded which). CDR3 protein: CACDTLGDSNTDKLIF. The CDR3 nucleotides read TGTGCCTGTGACACCCTGGGGGATTCGAATACCGATAAACTCATCTTT.